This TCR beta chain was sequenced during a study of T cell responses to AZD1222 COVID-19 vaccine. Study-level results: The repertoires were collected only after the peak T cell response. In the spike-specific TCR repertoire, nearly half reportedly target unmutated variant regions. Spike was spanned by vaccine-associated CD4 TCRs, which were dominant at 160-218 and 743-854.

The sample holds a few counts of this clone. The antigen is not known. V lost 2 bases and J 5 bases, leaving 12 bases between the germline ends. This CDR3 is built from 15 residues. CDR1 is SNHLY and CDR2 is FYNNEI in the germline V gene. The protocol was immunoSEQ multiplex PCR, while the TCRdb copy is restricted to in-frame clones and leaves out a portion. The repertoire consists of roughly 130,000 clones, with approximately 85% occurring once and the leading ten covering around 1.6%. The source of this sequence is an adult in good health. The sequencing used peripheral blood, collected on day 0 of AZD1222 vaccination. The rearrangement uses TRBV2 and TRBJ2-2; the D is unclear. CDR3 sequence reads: CASSERASGTGELFF. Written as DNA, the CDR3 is TGTGCCAGCAGTGAAAGGGCATCTGGAACCGGGGAGCTGTTTTTT.